This TCR beta chain was identified in a study of cytomegalovirus exposure and HLA in healthy donors. Study as a whole: Early release data held around 82 million unique TCRs from HLA-typed donors.

The CDR3 is 21 amino acids. The primer mix had 60 Vbeta and 13 Jbeta primers. Generated by immunoSEQ multiplex PCR, the TCRdb table keeps only in-frame clones and is missing some. This table holds approximately 180,000 clones. This sequence originates from a man in his thirties or forties in good health and CMV-seronegative. What was sequenced was PBMCs. This chain links TRBV7-5 with TRBJ1-1; the table's D call TRBD1 went unverified against the DNA. TRBV7-5 is a known pseudogene. DNA for the CDR3: TGTGCCAGAAGCTTAAAAAGGGACAGGGGCCATGTACTCCTCATGAACACTGAAGCTTTCTTT. Its protein is CARSLKRDRGHVLLMNTEAFF.